A selection of T cell receptor beta chains follows, all from one sample in a study of graft-versus-host responses after intestinal transplantation. These TCRs' antigens remain unknown. Method: immunoSEQ multiplex PCR; TCRdb's copy keeps in-frame clones and lacks some. The table has fewer than 95,000 clones, 90% to 95% seen once; the top ten hold 0.49%. The sequencing used unstimulated CD8+ T cells sorted from spleen or lymph node cells, collected before intestinal transplant. These receptors were obtained from a human donor who received an intestinal transplant. The CDR3 runs from the conserved cysteine through the conserved F or W. D genes are given only for firm matches. Clone size is shown for a subset of rows, as once, few, many or a class of expanded clone.

CDR3 length | D gene | clone size | J gene | V gene | CDR3 protein | CDR3 DNA
16 | TRBD1 | NA | TRBJ2-7 | TRBV6-5 | CASSYTYGTGFYEQYF | TGTGCCAGCAGTTACACATACGGGACAGGGTTTTACGAGCAGTACTTC
14 | TRBD1 | NA | TRBJ2-5 | TRBV7-2 | CASSVGQGAQTQYF | TGTGCCAGCAGCGTGGGACAGGGGGCGCAGACCCAGTACTTC
15 | NA | NA | TRBJ1-1 | TRBV30 | CAWSWPRVGNTEAFF | TGTGCCTGGAGTTGGCCGAGGGTCGGAAACACTGAAGCTTTCTTT
13 | NA | NA | TRBJ2-7 | TRBV9 | CASSVGPGYEQYF | TGTGCCAGCAGCGTAGGGCCAGGCTACGAGCAGTACTTC
18 | NA | NA | TRBJ2-3 | TRBV5-8 | CASSLLTRVVPLTDTQYF | TGTGCCAGCAGCTTGCTCACGAGAGTCGTCCCCCTCACAGATACGCAGTATTTT
13 | NA | NA | TRBJ2-3 | TRBV5-1 | CASSLDPLDTQYF | TGCGCCAGCAGCTTGGATCCGTTGGATACGCAGTATTTT
14 | TRBD2 | NA | TRBJ2-7 | TRBV5-1 | CASNPGGGVYEQYF | TGCGCCAGCAACCCTGGGGGAGGGGTCTACGAGCAGTACTTC
12 | NA | NA | TRBJ1-1 | TRBV28 | CASNIQNTEAFF | TGTGCCAGCAACATACAGAACACTGAAGCTTTCTTT
17 | TRBD2 | NA | TRBJ2-1 | TRBV15 | CATSRGGGGRAGLEQFF | TGTGCCACCAGCAGAGGGGGGGGCGGGAGGGCTGGTCTTGAGCAGTTCTTC
15 | TRBD2 | NA | TRBJ2-1 | TRBV6-5 | CASRPGAGGYNEQFF | TGTGCCAGCAGGCCCGGGGCGGGAGGGTACAATGAGCAGTTCTTC
13 | TRBD2 | NA | TRBJ2-1 | TRBV15 | CATGLAGGYEQFF | TGTGCCACAGGACTAGCGGGAGGGTATGAGCAGTTCTTC
14 | NA | NA | TRBJ2-5 | TRBV6-5 | CASSYSGDQETQYF | TGTGCCAGCAGTTACTCCGGAGACCAAGAGACCCAGTACTTC
13 | NA | NA | TRBJ1-2 | TRBV7-9 | CASSLAISNGYTF | TGTGCCAGCAGCTTAGCAATCAGTAATGGCTACACCTTC
15 | TRBD1 | NA | TRBJ2-7 | TRBV5-4 | CASSLPGQGDYEQYF | TGTGCCAGCAGCTTGCCGGGACAGGGCGACTACGAGCAGTACTTC
15 | NA | NA | TRBJ1-1 | TRBV4-2 | CASSQVGGENTEAFF | TGTGCCAGCAGCCAAGTGGGAGGGGAGAACACTGAAGCTTTCTTT
15 | TRBD2 | NA | TRBJ2-3 | TRBV2 | CASSGGSGGTDTQYF | TGTGCCAGCAGTGGAGGCAGCGGGGGAACAGATACGCAGTATTTT
15 | TRBD2 | NA | TRBJ2-1 | TRBV29-1 | CSVEGLAISYNEQFF | TGCAGCGTTGAGGGACTAGCGATCTCCTACAATGAGCAGTTCTTC
13 | NA | NA | TRBJ2-7 | TRBV27 | CASSPGNSDEQYF | TGTGCCAGCAGTCCAGGGAACTCGGACGAGCAGTACTTC
12 | NA | NA | TRBJ2-5 | TRBV2 | CASSEYIETQYF | TGTGCCAGCAGTGAATATATAGAGACCCAGTACTTC
16 | TRBD1 | NA | TRBJ2-7 | TRBV19 | CASTISPGQGINEQYF | TGTGCCAGTACCATTTCACCGGGACAGGGCATCAACGAGCAGTACTTC
15 | TRBD1 | NA | TRBJ2-2 | TRBV7-9 | CASSSDRAGTGELFF | TGTGCCAGCAGCTCGGACAGGGCAGGCACCGGGGAGCTGTTTTTT
14 | NA | NA | TRBJ1-1 | TRBV10-3 | CAIAAEDLNTEAFF | TGTGCCATCGCGGCGGAGGATTTGAACACTGAAGCTTTCTTT
13 | TRBD2 | NA | TRBJ2-7 | TRBV5-6 | CASSGLAGYEQYF | TGTGCCAGCAGCGGACTAGCGGGTTACGAGCAGTACTTC
14 | NA | once | TRBJ2-2 | TRBV6-1 | CASSEIPGPGELFF | TGTGCCAGCAGTGAAATCCCAGGGCCCGGGGAGCTGTTTTTT
17 | TRBD1 | NA | TRBJ1-1 | TRBV9 | CASSVESLGQMNTEAFF | TGTGCCAGCAGCGTAGAATCCCTGGGACAGATGAACACTGAAGCTTTCTTT
15 | NA | NA | TRBJ2-5 | TRBV7-6 | CASSPSPDGQETQYF | TGTGCCAGCAGCCCTAGCCCGGACGGACAAGAGACCCAGTACTTC
10 | NA | NA | TRBJ2-1 | TRBV20-1 | CSPGSGEQFF | TGCAGTCCGGGGAGCGGTGAGCAGTTCTTC
14 | TRBD2 | NA | TRBJ2-7 | TRBV27 | CASSQRSGDYEQYF | TGTGCCAGCAGTCAAAGGAGCGGGGACTACGAGCAGTACTTC
15 | TRBD1 | NA | TRBJ1-5 | TRBV2 | CASSVGQMINQPQHF | TGTGCCAGCAGTGTGGGACAGATGATTAATCAGCCCCAGCATTTT
14 | NA | NA | TRBJ2-7 | TRBV18 | CASSPRDTDYEQYF | TGTGCCAGCTCACCCCGGGACACAGATTACGAGCAGTACTTC
10 | NA | NA | TRBJ1-5 | TRBV28 | CASSGGPQHF | TGTGCCAGCTCAGGAGGGCCCCAGCATTTT
15 | NA | NA | TRBJ1-1 | TRBV4-1 | CASSPQGIMNTEAFF | TGCGCCAGCAGCCCACAGGGAATTATGAACACTGAAGCTTTCTTT
17 | NA | NA | TRBJ1-6 | TRBV7-3 | CASSAGAESSYNSPLHF | TGTGCCAGCAGTGCGGGGGCGGAGAGCTCCTATAATTCACCCCTCCACTTT
13 | NA | NA | TRBJ2-7 | TRBV4-1 | CASSHVAGDEQYF | TGCGCCAGCAGCCATGTCGCAGGGGACGAGCAGTACTTC
14 | NA | once | TRBJ1-1 | TRBV19 | CASSPGTPNTEAFF | TGTGCCAGTAGTCCAGGAACACCGAACACTGAAGCTTTCTTT
16 | TRBD1 | NA | TRBJ1-4 | TRBV6-6 | CASRSDRDSTNEKLFF | TGTGCCAGCAGGTCCGACAGGGATTCAACTAATGAAAAACTGTTTTTT
14 | NA | NA | TRBJ2-7 | TRBV4-1 | CASSQKGGLVGQYF | TGCGCCAGCAGCCAAAAGGGGGGGTTAGTGGGGCAGTACTTC
14 | NA | NA | TRBJ2-7 | TRBV7-9 | CASSLALTGGEQYF | TGTGCCAGCAGCTTAGCGCTGACAGGTGGGGAGCAGTACTTC
12 | NA | NA | TRBJ2-7 | TRBV29-1 | CSVRTTSYEQYF | TGCAGCGTTCGCACTACCTCCTACGAGCAGTACTTC
13 | NA | NA | TRBJ1-2 | TRBV7-9 | CASSLDGGDGYTF | TGTGCCAGCAGCTTAGACGGGGGGGATGGCTACACCTTC
14 | NA | NA | TRBJ2-2 | TRBV11-2 | CASSADSNTGELFF | TGTGCCAGCAGCGCGGACTCGAACACCGGGGAGCTGTTTTTT
18 | TRBD2 | NA | TRBJ2-2 | TRBV2 | CASSQPRILAANTGELFF | TGTGCCAGCAGTCAACCCCGCATACTAGCGGCGAACACCGGGGAGCTGTTTTTT
11 | NA | NA | TRBJ1-4 | TRBV19 | CASNGGEKLFF | TGTGCCAGTAATGGAGGTGAAAAACTGTTTTTT
15 | NA | NA | TRBJ2-1 | TRBV7-3 | CASSLLQGSYNEQFF | TGTGCCAGCAGCCTATTACAGGGATCCTACAATGAGCAGTTCTTC
15 | NA | NA | TRBJ1-2 | TRBV7-7 | CASSLTLNANYGYTF | TGTGCCAGCAGCCTTACTTTGAATGCTAACTATGGCTACACCTTC
13 | NA | NA | TRBJ1-1 | TRBV19 | CASSPVPRTEAFF | TGTGCCAGTAGTCCGGTTCCTCGAACTGAAGCTTTCTTT
17 | NA | once | TRBJ2-7 | TRBV25-1 | CASSATSSGSNSYEQYF | TGTGCCAGCAGTGCAACCTCGTCGGGGAGTAACTCCTACGAGCAGTACTTC
13 | NA | NA | TRBJ2-1 | TRBV15 | CATSRVSDNEQFF | TGTGCCACCAGCAGAGTCTCCGACAATGAGCAGTTCTTC
16 | TRBD2 | NA | TRBJ2-2 | TRBV5-5 | CASSHTSGGYTGELFF | TGTGCCAGCAGCCATACTAGCGGGGGGTACACCGGGGAGCTGTTTTTT
18 | TRBD2 | NA | TRBJ2-3 | TRBV10-1 | CASSESAGGPEVTDTQYF | TGCGCCAGCAGTGAGTCGGCGGGAGGGCCCGAAGTTACAGATACGCAGTATTTT
13 | NA | NA | TRBJ2-2 | TRBV7-6 | CASQGPNTGELFF | TGTGCCAGCCAGGGGCCGAACACCGGGGAGCTGTTTTTT
15 | NA | NA | TRBJ1-1 | TRBV7-8 | CASSLERSANTEAFF | TGTGCCAGCAGCTTAGAGCGGTCAGCGAACACTGAAGCTTTCTTT
12 | NA | NA | TRBJ2-7 | TRBV29-1 | CSVMVTVYEQYF | TGCAGCGTTATGGTGACAGTCTACGAGCAGTACTTC